This T cell receptor (beta chain) was recovered during a study of blood T cell repertoires in COVID-19 (dated by TCRdb to the early 2020s). The study in broad terms: Samples from collaborators originated in the United States, Italy and Spain and spanned both the acute and convalescent phases of COVID-19. The samples were drawn from the first 160 participants of the ongoing ImmuneRACE study and from more than 1,000 subjects provided by 6 global collaborators. The sample metadata nearly always contained a de-identified subject ID, COVID-19 status, age in years and sex. The material from the prospective study consisted of cDNA or gDNA derived from T cells, B-cell-depleted T cells, or PBMCs. The repertoires were made available in a free public database intended to serve as a resource for research on the immune response to SARS-CoV-2. The dataset comprised deeply sampled blood TCRbeta repertoires from subjects exposed to, actively infected with, or recovered from COVID-19. HLA class I and class II types, where available, came from metadata supplied by the sample provider rather than from assay-based typing.

V ends up 8 bases short and J 4 bases short, with an unmatched junction base count of 6. The CDR3 numbers 15 residues from cysteine through phenylalanine. The read is trimmed to its CDR3 DNA, 45 bases read in frame from base 1. CDR1 and CDR2 are read off the germline V gene as MDHEN and SYDVKM. About this clone: The antigen this receptor binds is unknown. Base qualities were left out, and no much larger clone turns up one base away.

The study at large found these results: The quantity of clinical and demographic metadata differed by source and by participant and was supplied without curation.

Each collaborating institution followed its own protocols to collect whole blood in K2EDTA tubes. For TCRbeta analysis, collaborators shipped samples as frozen whole blood, isolated PBMCs, or DNA extracted from either of those sample types. TCRbeta CDR3 regions were amplified from genomic DNA using the immunoSEQ Assay, a bias-controlled multiplex PCR. The study's own analysis went as follows. The number of nucleated cells in each sample was estimated from the amplification of reference gene primers within the assay. To quantify the absolute abundance of each unique TCRbeta CDR3 rearrangement, sequence reads were collapsed and filtered. Productive Simpson clonality was computed per sample as the square root of Simpson's diversity index over productive rearrangements. TCRdb took this table from immuneACCESS and kept in-frame rearrangements with V and J called. Such tables lack part of the clones; where checked against another copy, unresolved V genes explain under half of the gap, and the rest is unexplained. V and J calls plus clone size are reproduced from that table; the DNA served to infer D and trimming. The sample table records more than 80,000 clones; approximately 86% of these occur just once. Around 5% of the sample is in the top ten clones.

Sequences were obtained from peripheral blood. The sequence links TRBV28 to TRBJ2-5; 14 middle bases align to TRBD2. The clonotype comes from a man aged 35 to 55 with acute or convalescent COVID-19. The CDR3 region has the sequence CASGRLAGGRETQYF. The base sequence is TGTGCCAGCGGGAGACTAGCGGGAGGGCGAGAGACCCAGTACTTC.